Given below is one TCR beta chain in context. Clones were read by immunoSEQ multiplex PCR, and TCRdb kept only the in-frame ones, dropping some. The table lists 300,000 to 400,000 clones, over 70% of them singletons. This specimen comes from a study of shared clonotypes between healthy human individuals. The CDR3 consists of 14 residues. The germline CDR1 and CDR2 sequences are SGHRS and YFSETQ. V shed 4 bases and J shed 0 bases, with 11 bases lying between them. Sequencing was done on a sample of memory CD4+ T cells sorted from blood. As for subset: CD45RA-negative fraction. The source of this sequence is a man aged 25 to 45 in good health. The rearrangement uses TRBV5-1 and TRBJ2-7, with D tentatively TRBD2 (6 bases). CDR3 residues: CASSTGTSSYEQYF. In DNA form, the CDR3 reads TGCGCCAGCAGCACGGGGACTTCCTCCTACGAGCAGTACTTC.